The 18 T cell receptor beta chains in this list originate from one sample, sequenced in a study of blood T cell repertoires in COVID-19. Assay: immunoSEQ multiplex PCR; the TCRdb copy retains only in-frame clones and omits some. Of 110,000 or so clones listed, 75% to 90% are singletons. Material for sequencing was peripheral blood. The receptors here all came from a human donor in a cohort sampled during active COVID-19.

The rearrangement links TRBV27 to TRBJ2-1; 9 nucleotides line up with TRBD1. V lost 2 bases to trimming and J lost 6 bases; unmatched junction nucleotides: 5. Germline V gives CDR1 MNHEY, CDR2 SMNVEV (reference sequence). This CDR3 has 15 amino acids. This CDR3 is CASSLAGTGINEQFF. CDR3 nucleotides: TGTGCCAGCAGTTTAGCCGGGACAGGGATCAATGAGCAGTTCTTC.

This clone was seen just once. The rearrangement links TRBV18 to TRBJ1-2; TRBD1 agrees at 12 bases. V shed 5 bases and J 9 bases; nucleotides not matched to a gene: 19. The CDR3 spans 18 residues. The germline CDR1 and CDR2 sequences are KGHSH and LQKENI. The CDR3 region has the DNA TGTGCCAGCTCAACTCGTCCTACCATGACGGGACAGGGGGCCAGCTACACCTTC. This encodes CASSTRPTMTGQGASYTF.

This rearrangement joins TRBV12-3 or TRBV12-4 to TRBJ2-5, with D uncertain. V was clipped by 3 bases and J by 7 bases, with 12 bases between them. The CDR3 is 13 residues long. CDR3 sequence: CASSLGSPPTQYF. DNA of the CDR3: TGTGCCAGCAGTTTGGGTAGCCCGCCGACCCAGTACTTC.

The V and J genes are TRBV15 and TRBJ1-2; 9 bases align to TRBD1. Per germline, CDR1 LNHNV and CDR2 YYDKDF (reference sequence). J gave up 5 bases and V 3 bases, and 1 base lay outside the gene matches. This CDR3 is built from 13 residues. CDR3: CATSRDRGYGYTF. The CDR3 bases are TGTGCCACCAGCAGGGACAGGGGATATGGCTACACCTTC.

This chain links TRBV19 with TRBJ1-2; 7 bases are shared with TRBD1. Trimming at V came to 1 base and at J to 7 bases, leaving 9 bases not matched to a gene. The germline CDR1 and CDR2 sequences are LNHDA and SQIVND (reference sequence). The CDR3 length is 15 residues. CDR3 in DNA: TGTGCCAGTAGTATAGTCGCGCCGACAGGGAGTGGCTACACCTTC. Protein: CASSIVAPTGSGYTF.

V is TRBV28 and J is TRBJ2-2, with TRBD1 matching 9 bases. The germline V gene has CDR1 MDHEN and CDR2 SYDVKM. V was pared by 5 bases and J by 5 bases, with 9 bases of the junction left unmatched. This CDR3 has 16 amino acids. The CDR3 bases are TGTGCCAGCAGTCCCCCGGGGACAGGGTCTACCGGGGAGCTGTTTTTT. Translating it yields CASSPPGTGSTGELFF.

This chain links TRBV6-6 with TRBJ2-1; tentatively, D is TRBD2 (6 bases). The germline gives CDR1 MNHNY, CDR2 SVGAGI (reference sequence). The CDR3 has 16 amino acids. The V and J ends lost 2 bases and 4 bases respectively, with 15 bases between them. The CDR3 loop is CASSYVSSGPYNEQFF. The CDR3, as DNA: TGTGCCAGCAGTTACGTCTCGAGCGGGCCATACAATGAGCAGTTCTTC.

The V and J genes are TRBV7-6 and TRBJ2-3; 10 nucleotides line up with TRBD2. This CDR3 spans 16 amino acids. Germline assignment: CDR1 SGHVS and CDR2 FNYEAQ. V lost 1 base and J lost 2; bases outside the gene matches: 3. The CDR3 is CASSLGAGGTTDTQYF. The CDR3 DNA reads TGTGCCAGCAGCTTAGGAGCGGGGGGGACCACAGATACGCAGTATTTT.

The V and J genes are TRBV9 and TRBJ1-1; D is perhaps TRBD1 (5 bases). Germline CDR1 reads SGDLS; CDR2 reads YYNGEE. CDR3 size: 13 residues. Trimming shortened V by 6 bases and J by 4 bases, and 13 bases separated the two germline ends. The CDR3 reads CASNLVGGTEAFF. CDR3 in DNA: TGTGCCAGCAACCTGGTGGGGGGCACTGAAGCTTTCTTT.

The chain is built from TRBV6-2 or TRBV6-3 and TRBJ2-5; 15 bases are a match to TRBD2. CDR1 and CDR2 from the germline V gene are MNHEY and SVGEGT. V lost 4 bases and J lost 2; bases outside the gene matches: 5. CDR3 length: 17 residues. The CDR3 sequence: CASSSGTSGRPQETQYF. CDR3 nucleotides: TGTGCCAGCAGTTCCGGGACTAGCGGGAGGCCACAAGAGACCCAGTACTTC.

A single count supports this clone. The CDR3 sequence: CASSYRDPNTEAFF. The CDR3 nucleotides are TGTGCCAGTAGTTACCGGGATCCGAACACTGAAGCTTTCTTT. This chain connects TRBV19 to TRBJ1-1; no clear D gene. V was cut by 5 bases and J by 1 base, with 11 bases left in between. This CDR3 is built from 14 residues. From germline, CDR1 is LNHDA and CDR2 SQIVND (reference sequence).

The V gene is TRBV11-2, the J gene TRBJ2-3; 8 nucleotides line up with TRBD2. The germline V gene has CDR1 SGHAT and CDR2 FQNNGV. This CDR3 is 15 amino acids long. The trim removed 5 bases at V and 0 bases at J, leaving 4 bases unmatched. The CDR3 DNA follows: TGTGCCAGCAGCCCACTAGCGGTTAGCACAGATACGCAGTATTTT. This translates into CASSPLAVSTDTQYF.

This chain connects TRBV7-9 to TRBJ2-6; possible D gene TRBD1, 5 bases. Germline CDR1 and CDR2: SEHNR and FQNEAQ (reference sequence). The CDR3 length is 18 residues. V was pared by 0 bases and J by 0 bases, with 12 bases between. The chain's CDR3 is CASSLAGAVSSGANVLTF. The CDR3 nucleotides are TGTGCCAGCAGCTTAGCAGGGGCGGTCAGCTCTGGGGCCAACGTCCTGACTTTC. Filled out from reference TRBV7-9 and TRBJ2-6, the complete variable domain reads DTGVSQNPRHKITKRGQNVTFRCDPISEHNRLYWYRQTLGQGPEFLTYFQNEAQLEKSRLLSDRFSAERPKGSFSTLEIQRTEQGDSAMYLCASSLAGAVSSGANVLTFGAGSRLTVL.

V usage is TRBV6-1 and J usage is TRBJ1-5; 9 nucleotides align to TRBD1. Looked up from germline, CDR1 is MNHNS and CDR2 is SASEGT. V shed 2 bases, J shed 6 bases, and the junction held 5 bases outside the gene matches. This CDR3 contains 15 residues. The CDR3 bases are TGTGCCAGCAGTGAACTGGGACAGGGTCGTCAGCCCCAGCATTTT. It yields the protein CASSELGQGRQPQHF.

The rearrangement joins TRBV7-3 to TRBJ1-2, with D possibly TRBD1 on 6 matching bases. The V end was cut by 5 bases, the J end by 7 bases, with 23 bases between. Germline values: CDR1 SGHTA, CDR2 FQGTGA. There are 16 residues in the CDR3. This CDR3 reads CASSPEIRGGQSGYTF. CDR3 nucleotide sequence: TGTGCCAGCAGCCCCGAAATTCGCGGGGGGCAAAGTGGCTACACCTTC.

This chain links TRBV19 with TRBJ2-1, with D tentatively TRBD2 (5 bases). The germline CDR1 and CDR2 sequences are LNHDA and SQIVND (reference sequence). V lost 4 bases to trimming and J lost 7 bases, with 14 bases between them. The CDR3 length is 14 residues. As DNA, the CDR3 is TGTGCCAGTAGTACCAACACGAGACTAAATGAGCAGTTCTTC. Protein: CASSTNTRLNEQFF.

CDR3 bases: TGTGCCAGAAGCTCGGCGGGGTTGTCGAACACCGGGGAGCTGTTTTTT. As protein: CARSSAGLSNTGELFF. This sequence joins TRBV5-3 and TRBJ2-2; TRBD2 might be the D (6 bases). TRBV5-3 counts as an open reading frame of uncertain function. Trimming cost V 3 bases and J 0 bases, with 12 bases left between them. The CDR3 runs 16 residues.

This chain links TRBV5-4 with TRBJ2-2; TRBD1 is a possible D gene (5 bases). V was shortened by 4 bases and J by 6 bases, with 16 bases between the two germline ends. Germline loops: CDR1 SGHNT, CDR2 YYREEE (reference sequence). CDR3 length: 15 residues. CDR3: CASSLDINAPGELFF. The CDR3 nucleotides are TGTGCCAGCAGCCTGGACATAAACGCTCCCGGGGAGCTGTTTTTT.